The 18 T cell receptor beta chains below come from one sample, sequenced in a study of CD4 T cells in relation to SARS-CoV-2 and coronaviruses. Data came from immunoSEQ multiplex PCR; TCRdb stores just in-frame clones and leaves some out. The table records about 11,000 clones, 74% of them present only once. Their recognized antigens are unknown. Unexposed donor CD4+ T cells date from about 2011-2018, before the COVID-19 pandemic. Isolation of CD4+ T cells took place after approximately 11 days in culture. The sequenced material came from CD4+ T cells from PBMCs, cultured in vitro. These receptors originate from a human donor in good health.

V gene TRBV7-9 combines with J gene TRBJ1-4; TRBD1 aligns across 8 bases. The germline gives CDR1 SEHNR, CDR2 FQNEAQ (reference sequence). Trimming took 1 base from V and 8 from J; bases not matched to a gene: 6. The CDR3 runs 15 residues. DNA of the CDR3: TGTGCCAGCAGCTTAGTGGCAGGGGGCAACGAAAAACTGTTTTTT. This gives the protein CASSLVAGGNEKLFF.

There are a few counts of this clone. V gene TRBV21-1 combines with J gene TRBJ1-5. TRBV21-1 is labeled a pseudogene. The CDR3 is 17 amino acids. The CDR3 DNA reads as TGTGCCAGCAGCACCCGGACGGGAGGGTATAGCAATCAGCCCCAGCATTTT. Translated, it gives CASSTRTGGYSNQPQHF.

V usage is TRBV5-1 and J usage is TRBJ2-3, with D perhaps matching TRBD1 or TRBD2 (5 bases each). V lost 7 bases and J 5 bases, leaving 11 bases between the germline ends. The CDR3 has 12 residues. Germline loops: CDR1 SGHRS, CDR2 YFSETQ. In DNA, the CDR3 is TGCGCCAGCGTTGGGGACGGAGATACGCAGTATTTT. Protein: CASVGDGDTQYF.

This chain uses TRBV7-2 with TRBJ2-1, with 12 bases aligning to TRBD2. This CDR3 spans 16 amino acids. J gave up 12 bases and V 0 bases, and 9 bases lay outside the gene matches. Germline V gives CDR1 SGHTA, CDR2 FQGNSA. CDR3 DNA sequence: TGTGCCAGCAGCTTAGCGCTTCTAGCGGGAGGGAATTGGCAGTTCTTC. Translated, it gives CASSLALLAGGNWQFF.

This clone was found once. The chain couples TRBV7-3 to TRBJ2-3; TRBD2 matches 9 bases. The J segment lost 0 bases and the V segment lost 1 base, leaving 2 bases of the junction unmatched. CDR3 size: 16 residues. The V gene's germline CDR1 is SGHTA and CDR2 FQGTGA. CDR3 coding DNA: TGTGCCAGCAGCTTAATGGCGGGAGGGAGCACAGATACGCAGTATTTT. It codes for CASSLMAGGSTDTQYF.

V gene TRBV3-1 (or the pseudogene TRBV3-2) combines with J gene TRBJ2-3, with D perhaps TRBD1 (6 bases). The CDR3 sequence is 16 residues long. Germline V gives CDR1 LGHDT, CDR2 YNNKEL (reference sequence). The V end was cut by 1 base, the J end by 2 bases, with 13 bases between. CDR3 nucleotides: TGTGCCAGCAGCCAAGGAGGGACAACAGACACAGATACGCAGTATTTT. Protein product: CASSQGGTTDTDTQYF.

The J gene is TRBJ2-7, the V gene TRBV12-3 or TRBV12-4; the match to TRBD1 covers 7 bases. CDR3 length: 13 residues. V trimming: 3 bases; J trimming: 3 bases; junction bases outside the gene matches: 2. In DNA form, the CDR3 reads TGTGCCAGCAGTTTGACAGGGAGCTACGAGCAGTACTTC. This sequence encodes CASSLTGSYEQYF.

CDR3 coding DNA: TGCGCCAGCAGCCAAGCGGGGGGCCGCGAGCAGTACTTC. It specifies CASSQAGGREQYF. This chain joins TRBV4-3 and TRBJ2-7; tentative D call: TRBD2 (7 bases). The germline V gene has CDR1 LGHNA and CDR2 YSLEER. The CDR3 is 13 amino acids. Trimming took 1 base from V and 6 from J, leaving 10 bases between them.

A few counts support this clone. The CDR3 reads CASIASRSHTGELFF. Written as DNA, the CDR3 is TGTGCCAGCATAGCTTCGAGGAGTCACACCGGGGAGCTGTTTTTT. The chain employs TRBV27 and TRBJ2-2; the D is unclear. The CDR3 runs 15 residues. V was clipped by 7 bases and J by 3 bases, with 15 bases between them. Per germline, CDR1 MNHEY and CDR2 SMNVEV (reference sequence).

The V and J genes are TRBV6-5 and TRBJ1-5, with D possibly matching TRBD1 (6 bases). Trimming removed 6 bases from V and 5 bases from J, with 17 bases in between. CDR1 MNHEY and CDR2 SVGAGI come from the germline V gene. The CDR3 is 15 amino acids. This CDR3 reads CASSHRGGADQPQHF. The CDR3 DNA reads as TGTGCCAGCAGCCACCGTGGGGGCGCGGATCAGCCCCAGCATTTT.

The chain has TRBV18 and TRBJ2-7; TRBD2 matches at 9 bases. CDR1 is KGHSH and CDR2 is LQKENI in the germline V gene. V was pared by 4 bases and J by 3 bases, with 4 bases of the junction left unmatched. The CDR3 covers 14 residues. CDR3 DNA: TGTGCCAGCTCACTAAGCGGGGGGTTCTACGAGCAGTACTTC. This encodes CASSLSGGFYEQYF.

This clone was counted a single time. The chain combines TRBV9 with TRBJ1-3; no clear D. V lost 0 bases and J lost 4, with 8 bases in between. This CDR3 has 14 amino acids. CDR1 and CDR2 from the germline V gene are SGDLS and YYNGEE. CDR3 nucleotide sequence: TGTGCCAGCAGCGTAGAGGTGGGAGGAAACACCATATATTTT. Its translation: CASSVEVGGNTIYF.

The chain recombines TRBV13 with TRBJ1-6, with 7 bases identical to TRBD1. The CDR3 has 15 residues. CDR1 and CDR2 (germline): PRHDT, FYEKMQ (reference sequence). V gave up 0 bases and J gave up 7 bases; unmatched junction bases: 3. For the CDR3, the DNA is TGTGCCAGCAGCTTAGGCCACAGGGGAAATTCACCCCTCCACTTT. This encodes CASSLGHRGNSPLHF.

This clone was detected only a few times. This chain uses TRBV6-6 with TRBJ2-7; no clear D gene. The CDR3 has 14 residues. The V gene's germline CDR1 is MNHNY and CDR2 SVGAGI (reference sequence). V was shortened by 5 bases and J by 5 bases, with 16 bases between the two germline ends. CDR3 nucleotides: TGTGCCAGCAGTGCATTCGGGTTCGAGGACGAGCAGTACTTC. Protein: CASSAFGFEDEQYF.

The table lists this clone with a few counts. V is TRBV7-8 and J is TRBJ2-7, with 7 bases lining up with TRBD2. The junction had 10 bases not matched to a gene; V was cut back by 5 bases and J by 3 bases. This CDR3 has 15 amino acids. The germline CDR1 and CDR2 sequences are SGHVS and FQNEAQ. The CDR3 loop reads CASSRQTSRLYEQYF. CDR3 DNA: TGTGCCAGCAGCCGGCAGACTAGCAGACTCTACGAGCAGTACTTC. Together with reference TRBV7-8 and TRBJ2-7, the CDR3 gives the full variable domain: GAGVSQSPRYKVAKRGQDVALRCDPISGHVSLFWYQQALGQGPEFLTYFQNEAQLDKSGLPSDRFFAERPEGSVSTLKIQRTQQEDSAVYLCASSRQTSRLYEQYFGPGTRLTVT.

The V and J genes are TRBV6-5 and TRBJ2-1, with TRBD2 matching over 8 bases. This CDR3 contains 15 residues. CDR1 and CDR2 (germline): MNHEY, SVGAGI. V trimming: 6 bases; J trimming: 8 bases; junction bases outside the gene matches: 12. Written as DNA, the CDR3 is TGTGCCAGCAGACCGGGACTAGGGGATACGGATGAGCAGTTCTTC. Its translation: CASRPGLGDTDEQFF.

The table lists this clone with a few counts. J is TRBJ1-5 and V is TRBV6-2 or TRBV6-3; no clear D gene. CDR3 length equals 16 residues. Trimming removed 2 bases from V and 0 bases from J, with 11 bases in between. Germline V gives CDR1 MNHEY, CDR2 SVGEGT. The CDR3 coding sequence is TGTGCCAGCAGTTACCGGTGGGCAATTAGCAATCAGCCCCAGCATTTT. This translates into CASSYRWAISNQPQHF.

In its sample, this clone was seen a few times. The gene calls are TRBV6-5 and TRBJ1-1; D call uncertain. The CDR3 spans 14 residues. The ends were cut back, 2 bases at V and 0 bases at J, with 7 bases in the middle. Germline-derived CDR1 and CDR2 are MNHEY and SVGAGI. The CDR3: CASSYREMNTEAFF. The CDR3 coding sequence is TGTGCCAGCAGTTACAGGGAGATGAACACTGAAGCTTTCTTT.